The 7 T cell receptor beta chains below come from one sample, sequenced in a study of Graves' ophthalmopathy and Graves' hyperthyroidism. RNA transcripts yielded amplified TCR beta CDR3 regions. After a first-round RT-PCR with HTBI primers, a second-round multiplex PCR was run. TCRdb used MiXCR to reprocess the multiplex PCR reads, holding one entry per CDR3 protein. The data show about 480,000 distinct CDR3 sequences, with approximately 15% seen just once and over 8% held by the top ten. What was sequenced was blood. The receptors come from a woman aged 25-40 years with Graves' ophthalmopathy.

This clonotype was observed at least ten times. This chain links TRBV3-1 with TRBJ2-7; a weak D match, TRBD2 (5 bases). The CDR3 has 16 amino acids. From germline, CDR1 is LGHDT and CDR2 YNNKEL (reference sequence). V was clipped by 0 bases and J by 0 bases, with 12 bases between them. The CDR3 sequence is CASSQEWRAPSYEQYF. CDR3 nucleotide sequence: TGTGCCAGCAGCCAAGAGTGGCGGGCCCCCTCCTACGAGCAGTACTTC.

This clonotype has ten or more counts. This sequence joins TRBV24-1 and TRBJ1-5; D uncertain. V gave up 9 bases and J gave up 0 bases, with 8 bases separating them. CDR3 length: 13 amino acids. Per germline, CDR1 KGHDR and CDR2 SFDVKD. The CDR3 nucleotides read TGTGCCACCGGGCAATATAGCAATCAGCCCCAGCATTTT. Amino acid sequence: CATGQYSNQPQHF.

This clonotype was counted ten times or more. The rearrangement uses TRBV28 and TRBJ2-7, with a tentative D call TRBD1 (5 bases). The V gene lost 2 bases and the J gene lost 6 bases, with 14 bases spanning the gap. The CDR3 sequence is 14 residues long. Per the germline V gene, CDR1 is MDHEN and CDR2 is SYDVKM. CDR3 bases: TGTGCCAGCAGTTTAGAATTAGGGGTTCTCGAGCAGTACTTC. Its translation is CASSLELGVLEQYF. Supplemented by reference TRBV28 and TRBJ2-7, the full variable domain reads DVKVTQSSRYLVKRTGEKVFLECVQDMDHENMFWYRQDPGLGLRLIYFSYDVKMKEKGDIPEGYSVSREKKERFSLILESASTNQTSMYLCASSLELGVLEQYFGPGTRLTVT.

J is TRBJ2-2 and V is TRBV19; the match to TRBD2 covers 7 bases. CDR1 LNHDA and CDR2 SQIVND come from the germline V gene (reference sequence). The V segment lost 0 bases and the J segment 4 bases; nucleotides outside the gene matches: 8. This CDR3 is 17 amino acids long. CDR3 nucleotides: TGTGCCAGTAGTATAGATTCCGGGGGGACCTCCACCGGGGAGCTGTTTTTT. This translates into CASSIDSGGTSTGELFF.

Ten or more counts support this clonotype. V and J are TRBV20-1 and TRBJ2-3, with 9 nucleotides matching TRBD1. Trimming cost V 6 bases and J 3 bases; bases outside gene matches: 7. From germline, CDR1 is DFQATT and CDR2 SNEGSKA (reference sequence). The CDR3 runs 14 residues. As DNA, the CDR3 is TGCAGTGCACTATCGACAGGGGGAACAGATACGCAGTATTTT. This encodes CSALSTGGTDTQYF.

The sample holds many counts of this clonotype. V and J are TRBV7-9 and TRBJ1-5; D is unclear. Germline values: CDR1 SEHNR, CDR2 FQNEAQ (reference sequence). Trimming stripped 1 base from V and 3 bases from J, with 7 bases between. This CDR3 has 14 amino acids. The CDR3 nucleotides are TGTGCCAGCAGCTTAGTGGGCCTCAATCAGCCCCAGCATTTT. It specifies CASSLVGLNQPQHF. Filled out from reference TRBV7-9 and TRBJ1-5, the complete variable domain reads DTGVSQNPRHKITKRGQNVTFRCDPISEHNRLYWYRQTLGQGPEFLTYFQNEAQLEKSRLLSDRFSAERPKGSFSTLEIQRTEQGDSAMYLCASSLVGLNQPQHFGDGTRLSIL.

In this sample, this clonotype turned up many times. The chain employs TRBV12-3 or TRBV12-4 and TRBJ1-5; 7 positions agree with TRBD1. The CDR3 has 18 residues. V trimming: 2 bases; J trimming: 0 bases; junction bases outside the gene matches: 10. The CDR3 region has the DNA TGTGCCAGCAGTTTAAGGAGGGGGGGACAGAATAGCAATCAGCCCCAGCATTTT. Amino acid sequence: CASSLRRGGQNSNQPQHF.